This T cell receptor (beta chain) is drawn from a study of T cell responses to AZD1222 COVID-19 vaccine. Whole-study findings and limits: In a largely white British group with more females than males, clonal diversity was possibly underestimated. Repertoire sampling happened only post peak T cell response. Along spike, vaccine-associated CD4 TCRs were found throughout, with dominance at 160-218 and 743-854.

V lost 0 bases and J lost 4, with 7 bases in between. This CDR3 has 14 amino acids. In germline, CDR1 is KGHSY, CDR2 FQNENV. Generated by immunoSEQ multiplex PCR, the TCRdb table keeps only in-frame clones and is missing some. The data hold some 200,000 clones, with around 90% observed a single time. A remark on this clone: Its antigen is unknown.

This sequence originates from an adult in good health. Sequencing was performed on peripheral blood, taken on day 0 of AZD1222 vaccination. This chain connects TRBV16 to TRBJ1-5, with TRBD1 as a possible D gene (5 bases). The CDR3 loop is CASSQSGVNQPQHF. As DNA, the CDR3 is TGTGCCAGCAGCCAATCAGGGGTAAATCAGCCCCAGCATTTT.